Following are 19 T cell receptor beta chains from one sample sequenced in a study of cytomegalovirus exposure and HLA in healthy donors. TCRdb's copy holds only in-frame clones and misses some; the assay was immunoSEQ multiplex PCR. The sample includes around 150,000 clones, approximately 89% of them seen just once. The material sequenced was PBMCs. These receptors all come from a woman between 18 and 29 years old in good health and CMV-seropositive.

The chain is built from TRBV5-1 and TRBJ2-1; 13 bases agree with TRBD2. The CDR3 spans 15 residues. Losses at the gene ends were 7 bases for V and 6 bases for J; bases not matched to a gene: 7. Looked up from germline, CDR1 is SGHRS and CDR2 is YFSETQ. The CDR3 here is CASGRLAGGSNEQFF. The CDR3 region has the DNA TGCGCCAGCGGGCGACTAGCGGGAGGTAGCAATGAGCAGTTCTTC.

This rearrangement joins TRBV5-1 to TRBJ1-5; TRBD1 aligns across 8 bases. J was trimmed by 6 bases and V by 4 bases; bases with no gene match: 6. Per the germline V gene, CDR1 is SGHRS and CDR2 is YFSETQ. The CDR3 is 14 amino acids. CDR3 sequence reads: CASSVQGEGQPQHF. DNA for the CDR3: TGCGCCAGCAGCGTACAGGGGGAGGGTCAGCCCCAGCATTTT. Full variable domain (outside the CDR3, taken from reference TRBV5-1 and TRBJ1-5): KAGVTQTPRYLIKTRGQQVTLSCSPISGHRSVSWYQQTPGQGLQFLFEYFSETQRNKGNFPGRFSGRQFSNSRSEMNVSTLELGDSALYLCASSVQGEGQPQHFGDGTRLSIL.

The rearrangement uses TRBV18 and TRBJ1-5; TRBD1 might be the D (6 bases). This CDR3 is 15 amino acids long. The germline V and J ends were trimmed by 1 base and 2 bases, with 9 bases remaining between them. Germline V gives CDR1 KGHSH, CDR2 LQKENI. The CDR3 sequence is CASSPQGVGNQPQHF. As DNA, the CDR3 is TGTGCCAGCTCACCACAGGGGGTTGGCAATCAGCCCCAGCATTTT.

The CDR3: CASSSGTSVDNEQFF. CDR3 DNA: TGTGCCAGCAGCTCCGGGACTAGCGTAGACAATGAGCAGTTCTTC. The V call is TRBV7-9, the J call TRBJ2-1; 10 bases agree with TRBD2. The V gene's germline CDR1 is SEHNR and CDR2 FQNEAQ (reference sequence). Trimming removed 4 bases from V and 5 bases from J; junction bases left unmatched: 5. The CDR3 spans 15 residues. Full variable domain (remainder filled in from reference TRBV7-9 and TRBJ2-1): DTGVSQNPRHKITKRGQNVTFRCDPISEHNRLYWYRQTLGQGPEFLTYFQNEAQLEKSRLLSDRFSAERPKGSFSTLEIQRTEQGDSAMYLCASSSGTSVDNEQFFGPGTRLTVL.

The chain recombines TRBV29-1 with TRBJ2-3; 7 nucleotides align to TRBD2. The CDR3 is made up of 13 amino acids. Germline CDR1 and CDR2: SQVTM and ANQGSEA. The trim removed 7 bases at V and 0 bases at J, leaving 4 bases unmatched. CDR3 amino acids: CSAVSGSTDTQYF. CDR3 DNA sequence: TGCAGCGCCGTTAGCGGGAGCACAGATACGCAGTATTTT.

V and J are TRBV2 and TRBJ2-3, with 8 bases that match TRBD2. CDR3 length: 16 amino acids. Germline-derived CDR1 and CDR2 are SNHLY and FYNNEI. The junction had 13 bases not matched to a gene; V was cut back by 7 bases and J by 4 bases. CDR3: CASIPLRGGIPDTQYF. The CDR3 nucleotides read TGTGCCAGCATCCCTCTCCGCGGGGGGATCCCAGATACGCAGTATTTT.

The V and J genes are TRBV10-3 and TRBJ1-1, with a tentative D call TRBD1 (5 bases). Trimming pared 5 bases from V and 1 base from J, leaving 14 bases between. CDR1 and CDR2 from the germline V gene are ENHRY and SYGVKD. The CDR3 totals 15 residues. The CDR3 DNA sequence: TGTGCCATCAGTTCCGAGGCCAGGGCGAACACTGAAGCTTTCTTT. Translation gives CAISSEARANTEAFF.

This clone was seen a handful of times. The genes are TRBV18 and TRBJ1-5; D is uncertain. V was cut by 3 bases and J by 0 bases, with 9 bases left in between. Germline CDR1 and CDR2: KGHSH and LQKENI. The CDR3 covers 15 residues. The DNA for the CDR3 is TGTGCCAGCTCACCCGTGGGAGGTAGCAATCAGCCCCAGCATTTT. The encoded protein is CASSPVGGSNQPQHF.

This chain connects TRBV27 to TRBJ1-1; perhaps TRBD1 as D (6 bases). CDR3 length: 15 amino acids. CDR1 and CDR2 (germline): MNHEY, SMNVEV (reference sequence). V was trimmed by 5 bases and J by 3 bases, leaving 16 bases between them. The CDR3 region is CASSPTPTGYTEAFF. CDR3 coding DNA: TGTGCCAGCAGTCCGACCCCAACAGGGTACACTGAAGCTTTCTTT.

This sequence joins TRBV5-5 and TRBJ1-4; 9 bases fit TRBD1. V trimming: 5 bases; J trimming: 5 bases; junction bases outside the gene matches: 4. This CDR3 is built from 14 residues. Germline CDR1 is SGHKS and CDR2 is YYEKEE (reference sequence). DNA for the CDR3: TGTGCCAGCAGTACTGACAGGGGGAATGAAAAACTGTTTTTT. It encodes CASSTDRGNEKLFF.

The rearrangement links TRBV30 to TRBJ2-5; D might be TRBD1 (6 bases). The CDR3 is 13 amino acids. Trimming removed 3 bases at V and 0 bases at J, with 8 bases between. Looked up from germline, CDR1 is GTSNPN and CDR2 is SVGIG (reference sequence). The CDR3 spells CAWSWDNQETQYF. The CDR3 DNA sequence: TGTGCCTGGAGCTGGGACAACCAAGAGACCCAGTACTTC.

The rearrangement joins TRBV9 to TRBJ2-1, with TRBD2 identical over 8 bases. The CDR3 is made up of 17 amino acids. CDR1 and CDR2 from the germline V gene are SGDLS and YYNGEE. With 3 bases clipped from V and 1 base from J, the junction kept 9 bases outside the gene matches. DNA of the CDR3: TGTGCCAGCAGCGGTCGAGCGGGAGTGGGGTCCTACAATGAGCAGTTCTTC. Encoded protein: CASSGRAGVGSYNEQFF.

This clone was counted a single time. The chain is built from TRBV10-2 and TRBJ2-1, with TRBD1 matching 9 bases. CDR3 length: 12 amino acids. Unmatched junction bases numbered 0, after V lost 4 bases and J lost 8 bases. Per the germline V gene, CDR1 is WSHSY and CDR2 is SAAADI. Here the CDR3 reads CASSGQGDEQFF. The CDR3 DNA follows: TGCGCCAGCAGTGGACAGGGGGATGAGCAGTTCTTC.

DNA of the CDR3: TGTGCCAGCAGCCCCGGACAGGGTATAGGGTACCAAGAGACCCAGTACTTC. Encoded protein: CASSPGQGIGYQETQYF. This rearrangement joins TRBV7-6 to TRBJ2-5; TRBD1 matches 8 bases. CDR3 length: 17 amino acids. Germline CDR1 SGHVS, CDR2 FNYEAQ. With 5 bases clipped from V and 0 bases from J, the junction kept 11 bases outside the gene matches.

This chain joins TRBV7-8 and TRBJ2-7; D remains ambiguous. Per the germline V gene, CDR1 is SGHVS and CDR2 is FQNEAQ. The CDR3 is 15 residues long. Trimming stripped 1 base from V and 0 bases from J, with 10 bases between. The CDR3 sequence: CASSLETALSYEQYF. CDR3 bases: TGTGCCAGCAGCTTAGAAACAGCCCTCTCCTACGAGCAGTACTTC.

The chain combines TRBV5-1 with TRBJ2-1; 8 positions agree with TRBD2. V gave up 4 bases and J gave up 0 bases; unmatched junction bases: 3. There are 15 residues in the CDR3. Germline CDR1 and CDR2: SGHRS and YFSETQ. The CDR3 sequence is CASSTSGSSYNEQFF. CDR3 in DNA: TGCGCCAGCAGCACCAGCGGGAGCTCCTACAATGAGCAGTTCTTC.

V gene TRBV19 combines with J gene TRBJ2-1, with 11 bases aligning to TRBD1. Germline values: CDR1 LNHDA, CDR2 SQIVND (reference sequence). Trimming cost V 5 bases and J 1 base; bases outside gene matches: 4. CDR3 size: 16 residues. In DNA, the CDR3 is TGTGCCAGTAGTGTCCGGGACAGGGGGTCCTACAATGAGCAGTTCTTC. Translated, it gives CASSVRDRGSYNEQFF.

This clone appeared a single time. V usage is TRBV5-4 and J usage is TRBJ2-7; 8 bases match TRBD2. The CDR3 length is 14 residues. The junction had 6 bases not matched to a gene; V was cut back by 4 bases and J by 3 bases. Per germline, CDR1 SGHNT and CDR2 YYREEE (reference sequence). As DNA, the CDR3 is TGTGCCAGCAGCCCGGGAGGGGAGTACTACGAGCAGTACTTC. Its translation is CASSPGGEYYEQYF.

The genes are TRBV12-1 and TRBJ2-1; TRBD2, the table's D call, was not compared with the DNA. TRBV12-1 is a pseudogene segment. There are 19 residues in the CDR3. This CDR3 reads CASSLAAHLAELSYNEQFF. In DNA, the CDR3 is TGTGCCAGCAGCCTGGCGGCCCATTTGGCCGAGCTTTCGTACAATGAGCAGTTCTTC.